The sequence of this T cell receptor (beta chain) was determined in a study of T cell repertoires in cytomegalovirus infection. About the research overall: CMV infection together with matching HLA type was indicated by public TCR beta signatures. Findings and limits, study-wide: It was HLA-C-restricted CMV-specific TCR beta clonotypes that dominated the response ex vivo.

Remarks on this clonotype: Antigen: not known.

TCRdb passed the reads through MiXCR, listing each CDR3 protein once. There are hundreds of thousands of distinct CDR3 sequences in the sample; approximately 32% occur only once, and around 12% lies in the top ten. Per germline, CDR1 SGHNT and CDR2 YYREEE (reference sequence). The V segment lost 2 bases and the J segment 1 base; nucleotides outside the gene matches: 12. This CDR3 has 19 amino acids. The chain uses TRBV5-4 and TRBJ2-1; 10 bases align to TRBD2. Specimen: cultured CD8+ T cells from PBMCs, collected from culture after CMV antigen stimulation. This TCR derives from a human donor in good health (CMV status not recorded). Some clones in this sample may be carry-over from other donors' samples. The CDR3 nucleotides are TGTGCCAGCAGCTTACGGGTAGCGGGGGGCCGTAGATCCTACAATGAGCAGTTCTTC. The encoded protein is CASSLRVAGGRRSYNEQFF.